Shown below are 21 T cell receptor beta chains from a single sample sequenced in a study of blood T cell repertoires in COVID-19. Clones were read by immunoSEQ multiplex PCR, and TCRdb kept only the in-frame ones, dropping some. The sample has 95,000 to 150,000 clones, 60% to 85% seen once. The material sequenced was peripheral blood. The source of these receptors is a human donor with acute or convalescent COVID-19. The donor label of this sample is uncertain.

The chain joins TRBV6-2 or TRBV6-3 to TRBJ2-5, with D tentatively TRBD1 (6 bases). CDR1 MNHEY and CDR2 SVGEGT come from the germline V gene. The CDR3 spans 12 residues. V was shortened by 1 base and J by 6 bases, with 6 bases between the two germline ends. This CDR3 reads CASSYWGQTQYF. The CDR3 bases are TGTGCCAGCAGTTACTGGGGGCAGACCCAGTACTTC.

V gene TRBV9 combines with J gene TRBJ1-6; D unclear. The V and J ends lost 6 bases and 10 bases respectively, with 8 bases between them. The CDR3 is 11 residues long. CDR1 and CDR2 (germline): SGDLS, YYNGEE. The CDR3 region is CASIPGSPLHF. In nucleotides, the CDR3 is TGTGCCAGCATCCCAGGATCACCCCTCCACTTT.

This clone has a count of ten or more. The chain combines TRBV27 with TRBJ2-1; a weak D match, TRBD1 (5 bases). Germline V gene data show CDR1 as MNHEY and CDR2 as SMNVEV (reference sequence). CDR3 length equals 13 residues. The V and J ends lost 5 bases and 7 bases respectively, with 12 bases between them. The CDR3 DNA is TGTGCCAGCAGTATCTCAGGGCCGAATGAGCAGTTCTTC. Protein: CASSISGPNEQFF.

The chain uses TRBV2 and TRBJ2-7; 7 nucleotides agree with TRBD2. This CDR3 spans 15 amino acids. Germline V gene sequence: CDR1 SNHLY, CDR2 FYNNEI. The trim removed 1 base at V and 5 bases at J, leaving 8 bases unmatched. CDR3 DNA: TGTGCCAGCAGTGAAGGACTAGCAAGGATGAACGAGCAGTACTTC. This encodes CASSEGLARMNEQYF.

The chain joins TRBV2 to TRBJ1-2, with 9 bases that match TRBD1. With 4 bases clipped from V and 3 bases from J, the junction kept 3 bases outside the gene matches. The CDR3 contains 14 residues. Germline V lookup: CDR1 SNHLY, CDR2 FYNNEI. The CDR3 region has the DNA TGTGCCAGCAGTGCGGACAGGGGTCACTATGGCTACACCTTC. Translation: CASSADRGHYGYTF.

This clone occurred a few times. This sample includes further DNA sequences coding for the same CDR3. V is TRBV5-1 and J is TRBJ2-7, with TRBD2 as a possible D gene (6 bases). The germline gives CDR1 SGHRS, CDR2 YFSETQ. The V end lost 5 bases, the J end lost 3 bases, and 15 bases lay between the germline ends. CDR3 length: 14 residues. This CDR3 is CASSPGTGSYEQYF. The CDR3 bases are TGCGCCAGCAGTCCCGGGACTGGGAGCTACGAGCAGTACTTC.

The genes are TRBV5-5 and TRBJ1-2, with D tentatively TRBD1 (6 bases). The CDR3 runs to 15 residues. Trimming stripped 1 base from V and 4 bases from J, with 14 bases between. Germline CDR1 is SGHKS and CDR2 is YYEKEE (reference sequence). CDR3 residues: CASSLLGGLGYGYTF. The CDR3 region has the DNA TGTGCCAGCAGCTTGTTGGGGGGGCTAGGCTATGGCTACACCTTC.

This clone was observed once. The chain joins TRBV6-5 to TRBJ1-6; D call uncertain. Trimming shortened V by 6 bases and J by 10 bases, and 13 bases separated the two germline ends. CDR3 length: 13 amino acids. Germline V gene lookup returns CDR1 MNHEY and CDR2 SVGAGI. CDR3 in amino acids: CASSGIVGSPLHF. The CDR3 DNA follows: TGTGCCAGCAGCGGGATCGTAGGCTCACCCCTCCACTTT.

This chain links TRBV4-1 with TRBJ1-4, with D uncertain. Trimming removed 1 base from V and 5 bases from J, with 8 bases in between. From germline, CDR1 is MGHRA and CDR2 YSYEKL. This CDR3 is 14 amino acids long. DNA of the CDR3: TGCGCCAGCAGCCAAGGTCAGACAAATGAAAAACTGTTTTTT. Protein product: CASSQGQTNEKLFF.

The V call is TRBV2, the J call TRBJ2-3, with 8 bases lining up with TRBD2. The CDR3 covers 15 residues. CDR1 and CDR2 (germline): SNHLY, FYNNEI. After removal of 5 bases from V and 0 bases from J, the junction contained 4 bases not matched to a gene. Written as DNA, the CDR3 is TGTGCCAGCAGTAGGAGCGGGGGTAGCACAGATACGCAGTATTTT. Protein: CASSRSGGSTDTQYF. Filled out from reference TRBV2 and TRBJ2-3, the complete variable domain reads EPEVTQTPSHQVTQMGQEVILRCVPISNHLYFYWYRQILGQKVEFLVSFYNNEISEKSEIFDDQFSVERPDGSNFTLKIRSTKLEDSAMYFCASSRSGGSTDTQYFGPGTRLTVL.

The chain combines TRBV28 with TRBJ2-5, with TRBD2 identical over 12 bases. The length of the CDR3 is 15 residues. With V trimmed by 3 bases and J by 5 bases, 4 bases remained unmatched. Germline lookup yields CDR1 MDHEN and CDR2 SYDVKM. Here the CDR3 DNA reads TGTGCCAGCAGTTTTGGACTAGCGGGGACGGAGACCCAGTACTTC. As protein: CASSFGLAGTETQYF.

The rearrangement uses TRBV19 and TRBJ1-6, with D hard to call. This CDR3 is built from 16 residues. V dropped 1 base and J dropped 0 bases, with 7 bases sitting between them. Germline V gives CDR1 LNHDA, CDR2 SQIVND (reference sequence). CDR3 DNA sequence: TGTGCCAGTAGTATAGTAGCCGGCTCCTATAATTCACCCCTCCACTTT. This encodes CASSIVAGSYNSPLHF.

The V and J genes are TRBV25-1 and TRBJ2-5; TRBD2 matches at 9 bases. Germline V lookup: CDR1 MGHDK, CDR2 SYGVNS. The CDR3 length is 15 residues. V shed 5 bases, J shed 5 bases, and the junction held 9 bases outside the gene matches. The CDR3 bases are TGTGCCAGCAGTATAGCGGGGGACCTCTCCGAGACCCAGTACTTC. Its protein is CASSIAGDLSETQYF.

V is TRBV4-2 and J is TRBJ2-5; 9 positions agree with TRBD2. Trimming took 4 bases from V and 2 from J; bases not matched to a gene: 14. This CDR3 is 18 amino acids long. The germline gives CDR1 LGHNA, CDR2 YNFKEQ. CDR3: CASSRTPVSGGGQETQYF. For the CDR3, the DNA is TGTGCCAGCAGCCGTACACCTGTTAGCGGGGGAGGTCAAGAGACCCAGTACTTC.

CDR3 region: CASSYSLAVTGELFF. As DNA, the CDR3 is TGTGCCAGCAGTTACTCGTTAGCTGTCACCGGGGAGCTGTTTTTT. The V and J genes are TRBV6-5 and TRBJ2-2; D gene uncertain. The CDR3 length is 15 residues. The germline gives CDR1 MNHEY, CDR2 SVGAGI. Trimming left V 0 bases short and J 4 bases short, with 9 bases between.

J is TRBJ1-6 and V is TRBV5-1; TRBD1 aligns across 10 bases. Germline V gene data show CDR1 as SGHRS and CDR2 as YFSETQ. V was clipped by 3 bases and J by 6 bases; unmatched bases: 6. The CDR3 is made up of 16 amino acids. CDR3 region: CASSSGTGVINSPLHF. CDR3 in DNA: TGCGCCAGCAGCTCCGGGACAGGGGTGATTAATTCACCCCTCCACTTT.

The V call is TRBV5-1, the J call TRBJ2-1; 9 bases line up with TRBD1. CDR3 size: 14 residues. Germline CDR1 and CDR2: SGHRS and YFSETQ. V lost 3 bases, J lost 9 bases, and 7 bases stayed unmatched. CDR3 DNA sequence: TGCGCCAGCAGCTGGACAGGGGTCGACGGTGAGCAGTTCTTC. This translates into CASSWTGVDGEQFF. Full variable domain (outside the CDR3, taken from reference TRBV5-1 and TRBJ2-1): KAGVTQTPRYLIKTRGQQVTLSCSPISGHRSVSWYQQTPGQGLQFLFEYFSETQRNKGNFPGRFSGRQFSNSRSEMNVSTLELGDSALYLCASSWTGVDGEQFFGPGTRLTVL.

V gene TRBV4-1 combines with J gene TRBJ1-1, with TRBD1 identical over 7 bases. Per germline, CDR1 MGHRA and CDR2 YSYEKL. The trim removed 1 base at V and 5 bases at J, leaving 10 bases unmatched. The CDR3 extends over 16 amino acids. The CDR3 here is CASSQGDRQGRTEAFF. CDR3 in DNA: TGCGCCAGCAGCCAAGGAGATAGACAGGGAAGAACTGAAGCTTTCTTT.

This clone was detected only a few times. The chain combines TRBV2 with TRBJ2-2, with D possibly matching TRBD1 (6 bases). The germline V gene encodes CDR1 SNHLY and CDR2 FYNNEI. V lost 4 bases, J lost 4 bases, and 10 bases lay in between. There are 14 residues in the CDR3. CDR3: CASSVGRGTGELFF. DNA of the CDR3: TGTGCCAGCAGTGTGGGCAGGGGCACCGGGGAGCTGTTTTTT.

The chain employs TRBV3-1 (or the pseudogene TRBV3-2) and TRBJ2-7; D gene unclear. Germline-derived CDR1 and CDR2 are LGHDT and YNNKEL (reference sequence). V was cut by 1 base and J by 3 bases, with 19 bases left in between. There are 17 residues in the CDR3. The CDR3 loop is CASSQVLEWQANYEQYF. Here the CDR3 DNA reads TGTGCCAGCAGCCAAGTGCTCGAATGGCAGGCTAACTACGAGCAGTACTTC.

Comments on this clone: In the same sample, other DNA sequences code for this CDR3. The chain has TRBV5-1 and TRBJ1-2, with no clear D. Germline V gene data show CDR1 as SGHRS and CDR2 as YFSETQ. The CDR3 consists of 13 residues. V lost 1 base, J lost 0 bases, and 4 bases lay in between. CDR3 in amino acids: CASSLSANYGYTF. The CDR3 DNA is TGCGCCAGCAGCTTGTCAGCTAACTATGGCTACACCTTC.